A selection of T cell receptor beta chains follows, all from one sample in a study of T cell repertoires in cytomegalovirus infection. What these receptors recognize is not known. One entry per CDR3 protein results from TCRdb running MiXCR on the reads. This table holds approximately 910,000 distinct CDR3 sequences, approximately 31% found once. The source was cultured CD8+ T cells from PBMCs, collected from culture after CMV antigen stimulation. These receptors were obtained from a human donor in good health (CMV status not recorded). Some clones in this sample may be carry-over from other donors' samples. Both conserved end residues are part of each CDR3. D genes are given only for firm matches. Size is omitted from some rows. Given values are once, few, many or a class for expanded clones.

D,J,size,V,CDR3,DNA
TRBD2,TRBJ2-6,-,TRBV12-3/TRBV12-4,CANTRGGHGLVANVLTF,TGTGCCAACACACGGGGGGGACATGGTTTAGTGGCCAACGTCCTGACTTTC
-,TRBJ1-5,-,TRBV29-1,CSVVPDNQPQHF,TGCAGCGTTGTTCCCGATAATCAGCCCCAGCATTTT
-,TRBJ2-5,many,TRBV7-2,CASSATTTVETQYF,TGTGCCAGCAGCGCGACTACTACGGTGGAGACCCAGTACTTC
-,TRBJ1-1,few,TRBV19,CASSIGGTAFF,TGTGCCAGTAGTATCGGGGGAACAGCTTTCTTT
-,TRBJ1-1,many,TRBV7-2,CASSLALAGEGTTEAFF,TGTGCCAGCAGCTTAGCGCTGGCAGGTGAGGGGACCACTGAAGCTTTCTTT
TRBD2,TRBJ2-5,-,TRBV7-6,CASSFGGGASETQYF,TGTGCCAGCAGCTTCGGCGGGGGGGCGAGTGAGACCCAGTACTTC
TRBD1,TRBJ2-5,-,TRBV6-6,CASSYFPGQGEQETQYF,TGTGCCAGCAGTTACTTTCCAGGACAGGGGGAACAAGAGACCCAGTACTTC
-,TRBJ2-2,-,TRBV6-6,CASSYSVGANTGELFF,TGTGCCAGCAGTTACTCGGTCGGCGCGAACACCGGGGAGCTGTTTTTT
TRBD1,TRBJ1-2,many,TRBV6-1,CASFPKSTGGHGYTF,TGTGCCAGCTTCCCGAAGTCGACAGGGGGTCATGGCTACACCTTC
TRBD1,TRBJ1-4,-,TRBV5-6,CASSLQGQGRSLGEKLFF,TGTGCCAGCAGCTTGCAGGGACAGGGCCGATCTCTAGGGGAAAAACTGTTTTTT
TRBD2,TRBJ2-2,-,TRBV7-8,CASRLDGGGATGELFF,TGTGCCAGCAGACTAGATGGCGGGGGGGCCACCGGGGAGCTGTTTTTT
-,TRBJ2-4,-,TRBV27,CASSSLAGYENIQYF,TGTGCCAGCAGTTCTCTTGCGGGGTATGAGAACATTCAGTACTTC
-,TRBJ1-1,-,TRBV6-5,CASSYSSNSYMNTEAFF,TGTGCCAGCAGTTACTCCTCAAACAGCTACATGAACACTGAAGCTTTCTTT
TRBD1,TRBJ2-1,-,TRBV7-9,CASSSGDSRNEQFF,TGTGCCAGCAGCTCAGGGGACAGCCGCAATGAGCAGTTCTTC
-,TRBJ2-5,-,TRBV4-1,CASSQGGGGPYQETQYF,TGCGCCAGCAGCCAAGGTGGCGGGGGCCCGTACCAAGAGACCCAGTACTTC